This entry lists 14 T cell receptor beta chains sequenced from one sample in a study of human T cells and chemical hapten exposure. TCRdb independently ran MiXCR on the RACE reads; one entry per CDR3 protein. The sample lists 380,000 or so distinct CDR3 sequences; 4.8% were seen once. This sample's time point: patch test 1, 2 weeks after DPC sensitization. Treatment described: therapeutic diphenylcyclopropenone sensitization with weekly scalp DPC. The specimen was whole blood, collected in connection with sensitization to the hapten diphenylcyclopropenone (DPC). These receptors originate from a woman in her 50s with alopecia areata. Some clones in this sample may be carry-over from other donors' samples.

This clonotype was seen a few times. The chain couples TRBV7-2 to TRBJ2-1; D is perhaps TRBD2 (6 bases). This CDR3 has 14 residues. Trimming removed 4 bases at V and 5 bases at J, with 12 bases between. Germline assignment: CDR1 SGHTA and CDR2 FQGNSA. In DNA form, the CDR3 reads TGTGCCAGCAGCTCCAGGAGGGCTAACAATGAGCAGTTCTTC. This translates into CASSSRRANNEQFF.

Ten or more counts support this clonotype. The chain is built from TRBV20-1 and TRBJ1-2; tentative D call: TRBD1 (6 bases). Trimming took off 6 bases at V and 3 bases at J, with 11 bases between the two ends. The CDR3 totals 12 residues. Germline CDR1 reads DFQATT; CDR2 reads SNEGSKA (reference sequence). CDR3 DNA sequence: TGCAGTGCACCAGACAGGCACTATGGCTACACCTTC. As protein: CSAPDRHYGYTF.

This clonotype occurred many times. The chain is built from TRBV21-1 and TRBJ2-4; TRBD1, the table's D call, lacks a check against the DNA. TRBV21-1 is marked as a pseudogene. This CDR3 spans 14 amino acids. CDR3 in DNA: TGTGCCAGATGGGACAGACAAGTTAAAAACATTCAGTACTTC. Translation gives CARWDRQVKNIQYF.

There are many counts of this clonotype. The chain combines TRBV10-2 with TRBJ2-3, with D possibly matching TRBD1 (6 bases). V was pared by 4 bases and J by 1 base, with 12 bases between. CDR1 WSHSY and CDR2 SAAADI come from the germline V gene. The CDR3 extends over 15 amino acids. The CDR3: CASSGRDTGTDTQYF. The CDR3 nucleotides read TGCGCCAGCAGTGGCAGGGACACGGGCACAGATACGCAGTATTTT.

In DNA, the CDR3 is TGTGCCAGCACCAGTCGGAGGGATAACTATGGCTACACCTTC. This codes for CASTSRRDNYGYTF. The chain is built from TRBV27 and TRBJ1-2; the D is unclear. Deletions cut 7 bases from V and 1 base from J, with 13 bases between. The length of the CDR3 is 14 residues. Germline values: CDR1 MNHEY, CDR2 SMNVEV (reference sequence).

Here the CDR3 DNA reads TGTGCCAGCAGCCCAGGCGAATCACCCCTCCACTTT. As protein: CASSPGESPLHF. V is TRBV7-9 and J is TRBJ1-6; D remains ambiguous. The CDR3 is 12 amino acids. Germline values: CDR1 SEHNR, CDR2 FQNEAQ (reference sequence). Trimming took 5 bases from V and 10 from J, leaving 9 bases between them.

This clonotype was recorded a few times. The DNA for the CDR3 is TGTGCCAGCAGCGTAGGGGAAATGGATAATTCACCCCTCCACTTT. Translated: CASSVGEMDNSPLHF. This chain uses TRBV9 with TRBJ1-6; D gene uncertain. The ends were cut back, 0 bases at V and 5 bases at J, with 9 bases in the middle. Germline loops: CDR1 SGDLS, CDR2 YYNGEE. CDR3 length equals 15 residues.

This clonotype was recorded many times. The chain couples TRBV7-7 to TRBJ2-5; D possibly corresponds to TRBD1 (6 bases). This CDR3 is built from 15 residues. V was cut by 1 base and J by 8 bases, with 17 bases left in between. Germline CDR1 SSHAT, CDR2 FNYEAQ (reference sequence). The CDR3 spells CASSLEQGAGVTQYF. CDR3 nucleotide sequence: TGTGCCAGCAGCTTAGAACAGGGAGCCGGGGTTACCCAGTACTTC.

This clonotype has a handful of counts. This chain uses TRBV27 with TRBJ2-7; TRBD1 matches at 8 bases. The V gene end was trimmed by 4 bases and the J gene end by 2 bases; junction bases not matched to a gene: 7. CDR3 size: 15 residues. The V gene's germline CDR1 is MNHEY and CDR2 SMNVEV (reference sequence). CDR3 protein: CASSSGQVLPYEQYF. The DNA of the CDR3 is TGTGCCAGCAGTTCGGGACAGGTTTTGCCCTACGAGCAGTACTTC.

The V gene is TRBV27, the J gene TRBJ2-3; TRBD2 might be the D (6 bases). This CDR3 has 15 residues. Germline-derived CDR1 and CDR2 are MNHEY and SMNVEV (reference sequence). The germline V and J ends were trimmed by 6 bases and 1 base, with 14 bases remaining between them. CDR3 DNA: TGTGCCAGCAGCTTACGGGACTTCGGCACAGATACGCAGTATTTT. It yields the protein CASSLRDFGTDTQYF.

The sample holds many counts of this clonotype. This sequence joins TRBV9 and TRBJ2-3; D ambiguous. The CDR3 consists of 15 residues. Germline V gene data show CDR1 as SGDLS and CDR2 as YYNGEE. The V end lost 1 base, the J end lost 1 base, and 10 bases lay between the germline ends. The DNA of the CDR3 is TGTGCCAGCAGCGTACAGGCCGCCCGCACAGATACGCAGTATTTT. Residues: CASSVQAARTDTQYF. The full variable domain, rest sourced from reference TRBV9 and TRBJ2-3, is DSGVTQTPKHLITATGQRVTLRCSPRSGDLSVYWYQQSLDQGLQFLIQYYNGEERAKGNILERFSAQQFPDLHSELNLSSLELGDSALYFCASSVQAARTDTQYFGPGTRLTVL.

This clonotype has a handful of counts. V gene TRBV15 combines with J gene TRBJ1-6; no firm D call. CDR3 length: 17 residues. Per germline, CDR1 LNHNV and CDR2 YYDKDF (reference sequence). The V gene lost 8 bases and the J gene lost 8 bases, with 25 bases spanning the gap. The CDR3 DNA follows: TGTGCCACCCAACCGGCCCTGGTCAGGTCGCAGGATTCACCCCTCCACTTT. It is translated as CATQPALVRSQDSPLHF.

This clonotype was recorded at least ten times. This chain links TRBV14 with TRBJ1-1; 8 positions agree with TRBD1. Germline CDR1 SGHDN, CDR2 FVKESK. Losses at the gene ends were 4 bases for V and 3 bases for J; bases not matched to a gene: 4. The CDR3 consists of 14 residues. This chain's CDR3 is CASSLTGGYTEAFF. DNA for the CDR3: TGTGCCAGCAGCCTCACAGGGGGTTACACTGAAGCTTTCTTT.

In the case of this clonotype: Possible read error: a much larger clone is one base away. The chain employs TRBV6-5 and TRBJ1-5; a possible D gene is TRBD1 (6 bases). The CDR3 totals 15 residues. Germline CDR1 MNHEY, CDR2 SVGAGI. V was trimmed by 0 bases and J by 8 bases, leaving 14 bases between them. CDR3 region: CASSYSRGANKPQHF. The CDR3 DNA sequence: TGTGCCAGCAGTTACTCAAGGGGGGCTAACAAGCCCCAGCATTTT.